This T cell receptor (beta chain) was sequenced for a study of blood T cells in healthy people across ages (dated by TCRdb to between 2014 and 2016). As for the study more broadly: In model experiments, template switching captured roughly one uniquely barcoded TCR beta cDNA molecule for every two T cells. To avoid experimental bias, donors of different ages were distributed randomly across sequencing lanes. Donors were grouped into four age groups: young (average 16 years), middle-aged (roughly 37), aged (around 56) and long-lived (around 82). Age-related changes in TCR beta repertoire diversity were measured in the study by deep sequencing normalized with unique cDNA molecular identifiers. Using the same blood draw, the study looked at two additional independent replicas of 1 million unique cDNA reads for two donors, one aged 18 to 29 and the other aged 80 or older. Results the study describes overall, beyond this receptor: Estimates of total diversity based on one million sequenced T cells were considered lower bounds and underestimates. Compared with the aged group, the long-lived group had more naive CD4+ T cells, fewer expanded clones and increased TCR diversity, suggesting age selection. Because donor CMV infection status was unknown, age-related changes in expanded clonotypes were potentially confounded. Observed TCR beta diversity correlated strongly with the percentage of naive T cells measured by flow cytometry. As age increased, observed TCR beta diversity per million T cells dropped in a roughly linear way, and a significant reduction was already evident by age 40. Because profiling used bulk unsorted PBMCs, naive and antigen-experienced compartments could not be compared conclusively.

The CDR3 contains 15 residues, cysteine and phenylalanine counted. Here the CDR3 DNA is all that survives: 45 bases in frame from base 1. Clipping removes 6 bases from V and 1 base from J, with 8 as the unmatched junction base count. This clonotype was found a few times. Its antigen specificity is not known. Base qualities are missing; no much larger clone stands one base away. Libraries were made using 5' RACE. Data came from an Illumina HiSeq 2500. A second PCR of roughly 6 to 12 cycles was run with a J-beta primer mix and a sample-barcoded 5' primer. A unique molecular identifier was introduced onto each TCR beta cDNA molecule by a template-switch 5' adaptor carrying 12 random nucleotides. Each sample yielded at least 3 million CDR3-containing paired-end reads. First-strand cDNA synthesis was performed from all RNA using the Mint cDNA synthesis kit, with priming by a TRBC-specific oligonucleotide. All cDNA was treated with uracil-DNA glycosylase and then went through a first 18-cycle PCR with the universal primers M1SS and BC2_uni_R. In the authors' own workflow: Each sample was normalized by randomly selecting 1 million high-quality reads, each carrying a distinct molecular identifier. Instead of being binned into consensus sequences, reads that shared molecular identifiers were thrown out. MiTCR, with a Q25 quality threshold and the strictest error-elimination algorithm, was used for CDR3 identification, clonotype clustering and error correction. Lower-bound total TCR beta diversity was estimated with a nonparametric unseen species model using Euler transformation. The public reads were quality trimmed at Q25 with fastp and then assembled into clones with MiXCR by TCRdb, keeping productive beta chains. All rows with the same CDR3 protein become a single entry with the most common DNA and genes. The authors' filters were not applied to this entry. This sample has about 2 million distinct CDR3 sequences in its table, and roughly 50% of those were observed once. The top ten clonotypes cover over 2% of the sample.

The 35 to 40 donors, aged about 6 to 90 years, were systemically healthy Caucasian individuals from Russia. Each donor gave about 9.7 milliliters of peripheral blood, drawn into EDTA-treated Vacutainer tubes. Ficoll-Paque density-gradient centrifugation was used to isolate PBMCs, with at least 7 million obtained per sample. Trizol reagent was used to extract total RNA from the PBMCs, yielding at least 6 micrograms per sample. For every donor, flow cytometry on a PBMC aliquot measured the percentage of naive CD45RAhigh/CD27high T cells. This receptor was taken from a woman aged 40 to 49 in good health. Sequenced: blood. The rearranged chain carries TRBV12-3 or TRBV12-4 and TRBJ2-5; a stretch of 7 junction bases matches TRBD1. For the CDR3, the sequence is CASSEPRDSQETQYF. The sequence in DNA is TGTGCCAGCAGCGAACCAAGGGACAGCCAAGAGACCCAGTACTTC.